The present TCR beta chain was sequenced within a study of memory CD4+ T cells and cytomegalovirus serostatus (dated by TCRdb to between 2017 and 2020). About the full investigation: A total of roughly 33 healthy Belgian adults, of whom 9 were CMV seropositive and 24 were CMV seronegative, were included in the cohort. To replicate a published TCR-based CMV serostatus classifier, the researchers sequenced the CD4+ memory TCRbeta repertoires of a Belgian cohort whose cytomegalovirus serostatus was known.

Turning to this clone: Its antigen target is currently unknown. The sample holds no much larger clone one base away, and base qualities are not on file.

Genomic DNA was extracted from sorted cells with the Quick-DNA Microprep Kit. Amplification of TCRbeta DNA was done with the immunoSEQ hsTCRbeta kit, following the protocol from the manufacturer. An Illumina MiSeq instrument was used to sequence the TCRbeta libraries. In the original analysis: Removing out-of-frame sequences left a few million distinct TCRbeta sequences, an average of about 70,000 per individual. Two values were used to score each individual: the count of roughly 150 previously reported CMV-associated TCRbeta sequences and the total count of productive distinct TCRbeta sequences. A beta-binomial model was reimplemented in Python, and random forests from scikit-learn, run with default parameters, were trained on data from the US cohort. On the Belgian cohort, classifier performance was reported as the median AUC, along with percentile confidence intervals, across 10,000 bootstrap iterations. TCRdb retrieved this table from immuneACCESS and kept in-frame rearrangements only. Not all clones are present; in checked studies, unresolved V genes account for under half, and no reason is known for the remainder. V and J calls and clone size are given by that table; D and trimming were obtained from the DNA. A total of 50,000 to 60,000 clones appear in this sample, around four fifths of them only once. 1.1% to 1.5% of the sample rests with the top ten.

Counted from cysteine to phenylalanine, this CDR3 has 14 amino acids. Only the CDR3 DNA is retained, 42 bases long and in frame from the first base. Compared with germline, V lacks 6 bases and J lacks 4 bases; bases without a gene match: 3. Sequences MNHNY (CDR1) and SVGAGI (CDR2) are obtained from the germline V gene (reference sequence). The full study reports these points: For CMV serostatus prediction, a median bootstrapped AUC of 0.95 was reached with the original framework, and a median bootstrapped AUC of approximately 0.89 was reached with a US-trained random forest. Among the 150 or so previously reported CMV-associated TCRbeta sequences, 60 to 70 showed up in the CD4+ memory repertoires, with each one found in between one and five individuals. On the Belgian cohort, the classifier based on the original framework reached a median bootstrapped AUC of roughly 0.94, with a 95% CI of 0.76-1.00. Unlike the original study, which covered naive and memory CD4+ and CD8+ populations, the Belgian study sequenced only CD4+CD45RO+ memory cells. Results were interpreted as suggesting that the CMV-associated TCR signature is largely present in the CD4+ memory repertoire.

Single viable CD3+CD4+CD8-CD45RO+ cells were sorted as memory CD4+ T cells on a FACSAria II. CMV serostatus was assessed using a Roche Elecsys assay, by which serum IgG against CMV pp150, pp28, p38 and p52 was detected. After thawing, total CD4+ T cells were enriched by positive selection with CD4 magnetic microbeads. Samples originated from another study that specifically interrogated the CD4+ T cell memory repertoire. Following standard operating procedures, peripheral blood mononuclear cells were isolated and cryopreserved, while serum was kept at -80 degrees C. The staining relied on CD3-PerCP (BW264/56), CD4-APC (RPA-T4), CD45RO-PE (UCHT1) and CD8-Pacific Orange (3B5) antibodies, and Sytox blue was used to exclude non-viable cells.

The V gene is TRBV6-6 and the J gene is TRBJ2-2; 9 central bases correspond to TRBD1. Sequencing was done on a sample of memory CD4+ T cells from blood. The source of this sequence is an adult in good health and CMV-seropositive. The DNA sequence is TGTGCCAGCAGCCGGGACAGGGCCACCGGGGAGCTGTTTTTT. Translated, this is CASSRDRATGELFF.